This T cell receptor (beta chain) originates from a study of prognosis after radiotherapy for stage I lung cancer. Study in general: Distant metastases developed in a handful of patients after radiotherapy (median around 7 months); some 16 showed no significant progression.

Amplification of the TCR beta CDR3 (from genomic DNA) was done by two-round multiplex PCR. The authors ran first-round PCR with primers specific to each TRBV and TRBJ gene. One entry per CDR3 protein, called by TCRdb with MiXCR from the multiplex PCR reads. The table includes 15,000 to 20,000 distinct CDR3 sequences, approximately 28% detected once. V lost 6 bases to trimming and J lost 2 bases; unmatched junction nucleotides: 6. Germline V CDR1 and CDR2: MNHNS, SASEGT. The CDR3 sequence is 16 residues long. Study conclusions and caveats: As reported, TRBV and TRBJ gene usage differed between patients who had metastases and those who did not.

This clonotype appeared a single time. Its target is unknown. The V gene is TRBV6-1, the J gene TRBJ2-1; 11 positions agree with TRBD2. The sample here was PBMCs, taken before or after stereotactic body radiation therapy (not recorded which). The TCR comes from a donor over 45 with non-small cell lung cancer. CDR3 sequence reads: CASSPCSGRAYNEQFF. The CDR3 DNA is TGTGCCAGCAGCCCGTGTAGCGGGAGGGCCTACAATGAGCAGTTCTTC.